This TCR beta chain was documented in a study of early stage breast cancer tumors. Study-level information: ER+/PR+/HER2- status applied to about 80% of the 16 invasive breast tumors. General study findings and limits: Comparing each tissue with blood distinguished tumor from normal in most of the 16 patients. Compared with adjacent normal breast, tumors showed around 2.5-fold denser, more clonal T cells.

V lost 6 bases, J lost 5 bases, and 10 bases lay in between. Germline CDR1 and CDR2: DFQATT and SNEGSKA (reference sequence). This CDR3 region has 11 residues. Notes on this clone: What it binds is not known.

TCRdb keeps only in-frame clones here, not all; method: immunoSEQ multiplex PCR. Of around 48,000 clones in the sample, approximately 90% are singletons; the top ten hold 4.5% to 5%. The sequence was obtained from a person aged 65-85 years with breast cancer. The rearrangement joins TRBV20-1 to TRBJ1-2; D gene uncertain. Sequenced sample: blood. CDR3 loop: CSARGGYGYTF. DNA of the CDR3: TGCAGTGCCCGCGGAGGTTATGGCTACACCTTC.